This T cell receptor (beta chain) was sequenced for a study of Ad26.COV2.S vaccination and SARS-CoV-2 variants. Study-level background: Into the muscle, Ad26.COV2.S was dosed once or twice, 56 days apart.

Overall study findings and caveats: Recipients of vaccine and of placebo showed similar breadth of their non-spike TCR repertoires.

TCRdb's table, derived via immunoSEQ multiplex PCR, lists solely in-frame clones and lacks some. The data contain some 330,000 clones, roughly 88% of them singletons. This CDR3 comprises 16 residues. The germline gives CDR1 KGHSH, CDR2 LQKENI. V gave up 1 base and J gave up 0 bases, with 10 bases separating them. This sample's treatment: over 15 received Ad26.COV2.S at low or high dose, single or two shots; about 5 received placebo; per-sample allocation not given. Sample collection was performed on day 63 after the first vaccine or placebo injection. Immunization relied on an Ad26 vector, which expressed Wuhan-strain SARS-CoV-2 spike. With regard to this clone: Its antigen is currently unknown.

V and J are TRBV18 and TRBJ1-3; possible D gene TRBD1, 6 bases. This specimen was peripheral blood, taken in a trial of Ad26.COV2.S vaccine versus placebo. This TCR came from a person between 18 and 65 years old who received the Ad26.COV2.S COVID-19 vaccine or a placebo. For the CDR3, the DNA is TGTGCCAGCTCACCACAGGACAGCTACTCTGGAAACACCATATATTTT. It encodes CASSPQDSYSGNTIYF.